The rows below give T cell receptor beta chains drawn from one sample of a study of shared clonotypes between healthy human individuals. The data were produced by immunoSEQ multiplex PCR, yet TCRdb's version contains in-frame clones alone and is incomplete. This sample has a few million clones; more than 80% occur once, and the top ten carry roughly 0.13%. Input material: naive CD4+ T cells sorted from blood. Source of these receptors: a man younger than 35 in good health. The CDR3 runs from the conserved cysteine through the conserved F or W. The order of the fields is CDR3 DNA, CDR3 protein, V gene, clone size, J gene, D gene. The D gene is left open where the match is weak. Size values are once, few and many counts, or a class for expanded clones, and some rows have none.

CDR3nt: TGTGCCAGTAGTATAGAAGGGTCCCCCACAGATACGCAGTATTTT; CDR3aa: CASSIEGSPTDTQYF; v_gene: TRBV19; abundance: -; j_gene: TRBJ2-3; d_gene: -
CDR3nt: TGTGCCAGCAGCTTCGACGGGACTAGCGGGGCCTTAATCTACTTC; CDR3aa: CASSFDGTSGALIYF; v_gene: TRBV7-2; abundance: -; j_gene: TRBJ2-5; d_gene: TRBD2
CDR3nt: TGTGCCAGCAGCCGGACTCGAACGGAAGCTTTCTTT; CDR3aa: CASSRTRTEAFF; v_gene: TRBV6-5; abundance: -; j_gene: TRBJ1-1; d_gene: -
CDR3nt: TGTGCCAGCAGCCCCCCCGGCCTAGCGGGAGTTTTTTCTAATGAGCAGTTCTTC; CDR3aa: CASSPPGLAGVFSNEQFF; v_gene: TRBV5-4; abundance: -; j_gene: TRBJ2-1; d_gene: TRBD2
CDR3nt: TGTGCCAGCAGCGTAGATGTAAGGGGGACGGGGCCCACCGGGGAGCTGTTTTTT; CDR3aa: CASSVDVRGTGPTGELFF; v_gene: TRBV9; abundance: once; j_gene: TRBJ2-2; d_gene: -
CDR3nt: TGTGCCAGCATTTATAGCGGGATGAACAATGAGCAGTTCTTC; CDR3aa: CASIYSGMNNEQFF; v_gene: TRBV2; abundance: -; j_gene: TRBJ2-1; d_gene: TRBD2
CDR3nt: TGTGCCATCAGTGAGTTGGGGACAGGGGTAAACTATGGCTACACCTTC; CDR3aa: CAISELGTGVNYGYTF; v_gene: TRBV10-3; abundance: -; j_gene: TRBJ1-2; d_gene: TRBD1
CDR3nt: TGTGCCAGCAGTTTAGAGGAGAACCCCTACAATGAGCAGTTCTTC; CDR3aa: CASSLEENPYNEQFF; v_gene: TRBV27; abundance: -; j_gene: TRBJ2-1; d_gene: -
CDR3nt: TGTGCCAGCAGTGCGCGGCAGCTTGGTGAAAAACTGTTTTTT; CDR3aa: CASSARQLGEKLFF; v_gene: TRBV2; abundance: -; j_gene: TRBJ1-4; d_gene: -
CDR3nt: TGCGCCAGCAGCCAAGATCTTGCCGGTAAAAAACTGTTTTTT; CDR3aa: CASSQDLAGKKLFF; v_gene: TRBV4-3; abundance: -; j_gene: TRBJ1-4; d_gene: -
CDR3nt: TGTGCCAGCAAAGGGGCCTATAATGAAAAACTGTTTTTT; CDR3aa: CASKGAYNEKLFF; v_gene: TRBV28; abundance: -; j_gene: TRBJ1-4; d_gene: -
CDR3nt: TGTGCCAGCAGTTTATCCCAGGCCTCCGGGACAGGGCGTTCACCCCTCCACTTT; CDR3aa: CASSLSQASGTGRSPLHF; v_gene: TRBV28; abundance: -; j_gene: TRBJ1-6; d_gene: TRBD1
CDR3nt: TGTGCCAGCAGCTTTAGAATGCAAGAGACCCAGTACTTC; CDR3aa: CASSFRMQETQYF; v_gene: TRBV7-2; abundance: -; j_gene: TRBJ2-5; d_gene: -
CDR3nt: TGTGCCAGCAGTGACAGGGCTCTAGCCAAAAACATTCAGTACTTC; CDR3aa: CASSDRALAKNIQYF; v_gene: TRBV6-4; abundance: -; j_gene: TRBJ2-4; d_gene: -
CDR3nt: TGTGCCAGCAGTTACTTGACTAGCGGGCGCAATGAGCAGTTCTTC; CDR3aa: CASSYLTSGRNEQFF; v_gene: TRBV6-5; abundance: once; j_gene: TRBJ2-1; d_gene: TRBD2
CDR3nt: TGTGCCAGCAGTGAAGAGGCAGGTTCATCCTACAATGAGCAGTTCTTC; CDR3aa: CASSEEAGSSYNEQFF; v_gene: TRBV2; abundance: -; j_gene: TRBJ2-1; d_gene: -
CDR3nt: TGTGCCAGCAGGACAAGGACTGGAAACACCATATATTTT; CDR3aa: CASRTRTGNTIYF; v_gene: TRBV19; abundance: -; j_gene: TRBJ1-3; d_gene: -
CDR3nt: TGTGCCTGGAGTGCAGGAGTGGAGACCCAGTACTTC; CDR3aa: CAWSAGVETQYF; v_gene: TRBV30; abundance: -; j_gene: TRBJ2-5; d_gene: -
CDR3nt: TGTGCCAGCAGTCTTACTAGCGGCCCCTACGAGCAGTACTTC; CDR3aa: CASSLTSGPYEQYF; v_gene: TRBV6-5; abundance: -; j_gene: TRBJ2-7; d_gene: TRBD2
CDR3nt: TGCGCCAGCAGCGACCCGACTAGCGGAGGACTCTCCTACGAGCAGTACTTC; CDR3aa: CASSDPTSGGLSYEQYF; v_gene: TRBV4-1; abundance: -; j_gene: TRBJ2-7; d_gene: TRBD2
CDR3nt: TGTGCCAGTAGTATCATAGGAGACACCTACAATGAGCAGTTCTTC; CDR3aa: CASSIIGDTYNEQFF; v_gene: TRBV19; abundance: -; j_gene: TRBJ2-1; d_gene: -
CDR3nt: TGCGCCAGCACCCTTGGAGTACTAGCGACCTACAATGAGCAGTTCTTC; CDR3aa: CASTLGVLATYNEQFF; v_gene: TRBV5-1; abundance: -; j_gene: TRBJ2-1; d_gene: TRBD2
CDR3nt: TGTGCCAGCAGCTTGGCCGTTGTCCCCCCCTATGGCTACACCTTC; CDR3aa: CASSLAVVPPYGYTF; v_gene: TRBV5-5; abundance: -; j_gene: TRBJ1-2; d_gene: -
CDR3nt: TGTGCCTGGAGTGTATCGAACCAGCCCCAGCATTTT; CDR3aa: CAWSVSNQPQHF; v_gene: TRBV30; abundance: few; j_gene: TRBJ1-5; d_gene: -
CDR3nt: TGCGCCAGCAGCTTGGGGCTAGCCGGATACAATGAGCAGTTCTTC; CDR3aa: CASSLGLAGYNEQFF; v_gene: TRBV5-1; abundance: -; j_gene: TRBJ2-1; d_gene: -
CDR3nt: TGTGCCAGTAGCGGCAGGGTCAACTATGGCTACACCTTC; CDR3aa: CASSGRVNYGYTF; v_gene: TRBV19; abundance: -; j_gene: TRBJ1-2; d_gene: -
CDR3nt: TGTGCCAGCAGTTTAATGGGGGGGACTGGCTACGAGCAGTACTTC; CDR3aa: CASSLMGGTGYEQYF; v_gene: TRBV28; abundance: -; j_gene: TRBJ2-7; d_gene: TRBD2
CDR3nt: TGCGCCAGCAGCCAAGGCGAAGGGGGCTGGGAAAACATTCAGTACTTC; CDR3aa: CASSQGEGGWENIQYF; v_gene: TRBV4-1; abundance: -; j_gene: TRBJ2-4; d_gene: TRBD1
CDR3nt: TGTGCCAGCAGTTACGGGACAGGGGGCTCCTACGAGCAGTACTTC; CDR3aa: CASSYGTGGSYEQYF; v_gene: TRBV6-5; abundance: -; j_gene: TRBJ2-7; d_gene: TRBD1
CDR3nt: TGCGCCAGCAGCCGGGGGGACAAATCCTCCTACGAGCAGTACTTC; CDR3aa: CASSRGDKSSYEQYF; v_gene: TRBV4-1; abundance: -; j_gene: TRBJ2-7; d_gene: -
CDR3nt: TGTGCCAGCAGCGGAGGGGCGAGGGTTAATGAAAAACTGTTTTTT; CDR3aa: CASSGGARVNEKLFF; v_gene: TRBV7-9; abundance: once; j_gene: TRBJ1-4; d_gene: -
CDR3nt: TGCAGCGTTGGGGGGGTCAGGGGACTTCCCTACGAGCAGTACTTC; CDR3aa: CSVGGVRGLPYEQYF; v_gene: TRBV29-1; abundance: -; j_gene: TRBJ2-7; d_gene: -
CDR3nt: TGTGCCAGCTCCGGGGAGGTTTCAGATACGCAGTATTTT; CDR3aa: CASSGEVSDTQYF; v_gene: TRBV18; abundance: once; j_gene: TRBJ2-3; d_gene: -
CDR3nt: TGTGCCAGCAGTTTAGGGGGGAGAACTTATAATTCACCCCTCCACTTT; CDR3aa: CASSLGGRTYNSPLHF; v_gene: TRBV28; abundance: -; j_gene: TRBJ1-6; d_gene: -
CDR3nt: TGCGCCAGCAGCTTGGACGGTGGGGGCACTGAAGCTTTCTTT; CDR3aa: CASSLDGGGTEAFF; v_gene: TRBV5-1; abundance: -; j_gene: TRBJ1-1; d_gene: -
CDR3nt: TGTGCCAGCAGTGAGGGCCAGGAGACCCAGTACTTC; CDR3aa: CASSEGQETQYF; v_gene: TRBV6-6; abundance: -; j_gene: TRBJ2-5; d_gene: -
CDR3nt: TGTGCCAGCAGACGCTCCGGGACTGACTCCTACGAGCAGTACTTC; CDR3aa: CASRRSGTDSYEQYF; v_gene: TRBV7-8; abundance: -; j_gene: TRBJ2-7; d_gene: -
CDR3nt: TGTGCCAGCAGCACAAAGACCCAAGAGACCCAGTACTTC; CDR3aa: CASSTKTQETQYF; v_gene: TRBV11-2; abundance: once; j_gene: TRBJ2-5; d_gene: -
CDR3nt: TGCGCCAGCAGTCTTGAGCGCCGCACAGATACGCAGTATTTT; CDR3aa: CASSLERRTDTQYF; v_gene: TRBV23-1; abundance: -; j_gene: TRBJ2-3; d_gene: -